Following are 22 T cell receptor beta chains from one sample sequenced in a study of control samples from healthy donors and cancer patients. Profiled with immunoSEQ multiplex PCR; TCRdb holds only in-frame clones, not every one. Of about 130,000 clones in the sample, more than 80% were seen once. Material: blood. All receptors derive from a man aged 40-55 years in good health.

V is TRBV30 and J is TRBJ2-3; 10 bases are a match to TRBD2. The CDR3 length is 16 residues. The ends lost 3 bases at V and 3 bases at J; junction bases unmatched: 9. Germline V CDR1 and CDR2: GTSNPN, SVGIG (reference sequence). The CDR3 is CAWSAGTSVETDTQYF. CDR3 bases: TGTGCCTGGAGCGCTGGGACTAGCGTGGAAACAGATACGCAGTATTTT.

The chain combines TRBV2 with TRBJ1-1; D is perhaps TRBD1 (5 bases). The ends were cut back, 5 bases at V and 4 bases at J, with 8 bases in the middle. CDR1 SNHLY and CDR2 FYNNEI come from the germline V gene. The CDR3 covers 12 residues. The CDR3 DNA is TGTGCCAGCAGTTTTGGGGGCACTGAAGCTTTCTTT. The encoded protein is CASSFGGTEAFF.

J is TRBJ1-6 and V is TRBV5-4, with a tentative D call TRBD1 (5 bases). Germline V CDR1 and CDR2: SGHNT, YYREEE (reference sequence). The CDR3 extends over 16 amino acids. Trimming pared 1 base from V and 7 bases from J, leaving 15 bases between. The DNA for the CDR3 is TGTGCCAGCAGCTTGCCCGCCGGGACTCCGAATTCACCCCTCCACTTT. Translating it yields CASSLPAGTPNSPLHF.

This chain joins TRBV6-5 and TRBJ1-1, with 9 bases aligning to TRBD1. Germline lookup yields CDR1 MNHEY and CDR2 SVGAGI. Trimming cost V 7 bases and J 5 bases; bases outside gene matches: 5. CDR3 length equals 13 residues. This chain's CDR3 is CASKQGARTEAFF. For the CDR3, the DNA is TGTGCCAGCAAACAGGGGGCACGGACTGAAGCTTTCTTT.

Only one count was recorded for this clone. CDR3 sequence: CASTQGDNEKLFF. The DNA for the CDR3 is TGCGCCAGCACCCAGGGGGATAATGAAAAACTGTTTTTT. The chain couples TRBV5-1 to TRBJ1-4, with TRBD1 matching 7 bases. The CDR3 runs to 13 residues. The junction had 3 bases not matched to a gene; V was cut back by 6 bases and J by 4 bases. CDR1 is SGHRS, CDR2 YFSETQ, per germline.

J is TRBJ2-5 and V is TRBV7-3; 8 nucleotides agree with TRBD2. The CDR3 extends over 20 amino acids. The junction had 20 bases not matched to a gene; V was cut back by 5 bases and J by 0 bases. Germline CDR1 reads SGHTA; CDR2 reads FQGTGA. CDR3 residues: CASSPPRVAGGLTYQETQYF. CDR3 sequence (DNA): TGTGCCAGCAGCCCTCCCCGGGTGGCGGGGGGACTAACGTACCAAGAGACCCAGTACTTC.

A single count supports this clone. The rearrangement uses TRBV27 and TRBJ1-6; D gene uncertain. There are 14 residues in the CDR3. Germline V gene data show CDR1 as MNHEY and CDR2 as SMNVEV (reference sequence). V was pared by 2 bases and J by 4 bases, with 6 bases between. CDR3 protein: CASSLMRYNSPLHF. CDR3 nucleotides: TGTGCCAGCAGTTTAATGCGATATAATTCACCCCTCCACTTT.

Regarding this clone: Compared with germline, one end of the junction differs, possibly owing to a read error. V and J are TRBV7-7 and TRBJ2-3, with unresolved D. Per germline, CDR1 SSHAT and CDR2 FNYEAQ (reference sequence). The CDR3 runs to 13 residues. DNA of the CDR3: TGTGCTAGCAGCTTTGAGATTACAGATACGCAGTATTTT. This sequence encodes CASSFEITDTQYF.

This CDR3 is CAISETTMNSYEQYF. The CDR3 nucleotides read TGTGCCATCAGTGAAACGACAATGAACTCCTACGAGCAGTACTTC. The V and J genes are TRBV10-3 and TRBJ2-7; D is unclear. The CDR3 is 15 residues long. In germline, CDR1 is ENHRY, CDR2 SYGVKD. V gave up 3 bases and J gave up 0 bases, with 12 bases separating them.

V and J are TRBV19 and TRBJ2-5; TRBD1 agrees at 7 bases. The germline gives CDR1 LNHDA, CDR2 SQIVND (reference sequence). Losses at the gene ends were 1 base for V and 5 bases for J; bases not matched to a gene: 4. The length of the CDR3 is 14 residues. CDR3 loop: CASSIAGGAETQYF. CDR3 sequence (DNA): TGTGCCAGTAGTATAGCAGGGGGTGCGGAGACCCAGTACTTC.

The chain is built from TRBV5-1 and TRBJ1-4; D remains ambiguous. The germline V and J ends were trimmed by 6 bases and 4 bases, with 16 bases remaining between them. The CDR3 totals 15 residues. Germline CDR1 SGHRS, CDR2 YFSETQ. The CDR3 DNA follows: TGCGCCAGCACCCCAGGCACCTATGATAATGAAAAACTGTTTTTT. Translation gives CASTPGTYDNEKLFF.

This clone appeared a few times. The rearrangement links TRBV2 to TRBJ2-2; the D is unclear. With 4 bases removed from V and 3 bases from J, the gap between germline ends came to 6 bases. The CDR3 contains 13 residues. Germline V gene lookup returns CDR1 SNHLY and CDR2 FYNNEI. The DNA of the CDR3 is TGTGCCAGCAGTGTAGTGGACACCGGGGAGCTGTTTTTT. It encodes CASSVVDTGELFF.

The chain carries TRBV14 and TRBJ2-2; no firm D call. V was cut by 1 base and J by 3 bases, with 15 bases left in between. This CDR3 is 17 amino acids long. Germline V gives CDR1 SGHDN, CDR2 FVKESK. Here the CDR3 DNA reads TGTGCCAGCAGCCAAGGCTCTTGGCCAGGTTACACCGGGGAGCTGTTTTTT. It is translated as CASSQGSWPGYTGELFF.

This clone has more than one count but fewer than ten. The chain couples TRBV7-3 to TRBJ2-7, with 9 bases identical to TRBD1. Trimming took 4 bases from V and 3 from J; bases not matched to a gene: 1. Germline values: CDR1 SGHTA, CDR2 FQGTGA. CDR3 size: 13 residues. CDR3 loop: CASSSTGGYEQYF. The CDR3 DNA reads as TGTGCCAGCAGCTCGACAGGGGGCTACGAGCAGTACTTC.

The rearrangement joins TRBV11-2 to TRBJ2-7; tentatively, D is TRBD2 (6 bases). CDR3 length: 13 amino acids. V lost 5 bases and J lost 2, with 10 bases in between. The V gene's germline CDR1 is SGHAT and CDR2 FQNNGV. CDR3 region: CASSRGVTYEQYF. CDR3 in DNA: TGTGCCAGCAGCCGCGGGGTTACCTACGAGCAGTACTTC. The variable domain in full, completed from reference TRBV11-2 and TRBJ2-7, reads EAGVAQSPRYKIIEKRQSVAFWCNPISGHATLYWYQQILGQGPKLLIQFQNNGVVDDSQLPKDRFSAERLKGVDSTLKIQPAKLEDSAVYLCASSRGVTYEQYFGPGTRLTVT.

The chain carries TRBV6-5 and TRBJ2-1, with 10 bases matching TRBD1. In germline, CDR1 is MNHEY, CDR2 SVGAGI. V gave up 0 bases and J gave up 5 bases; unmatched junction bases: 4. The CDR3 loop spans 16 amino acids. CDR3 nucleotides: TGTGCCAGCAGTTACTCAGGACAGGGGGGGAACAATGAGCAGTTCTTC. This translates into CASSYSGQGGNNEQFF.

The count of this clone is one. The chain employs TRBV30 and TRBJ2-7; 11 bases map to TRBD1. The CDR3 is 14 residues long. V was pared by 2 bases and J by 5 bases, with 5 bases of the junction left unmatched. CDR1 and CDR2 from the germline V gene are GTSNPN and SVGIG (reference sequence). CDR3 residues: CAWSPGQGADEQYF. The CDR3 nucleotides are TGTGCCTGGAGTCCCGGACAGGGGGCTGACGAGCAGTACTTC.

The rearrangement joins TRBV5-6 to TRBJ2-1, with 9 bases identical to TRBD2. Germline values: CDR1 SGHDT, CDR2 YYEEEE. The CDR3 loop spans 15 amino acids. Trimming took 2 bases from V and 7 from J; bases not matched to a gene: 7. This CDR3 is CASSLRGGGANEQFF. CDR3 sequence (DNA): TGTGCCAGCAGCTTACGAGGCGGGGGGGCAAATGAGCAGTTCTTC.

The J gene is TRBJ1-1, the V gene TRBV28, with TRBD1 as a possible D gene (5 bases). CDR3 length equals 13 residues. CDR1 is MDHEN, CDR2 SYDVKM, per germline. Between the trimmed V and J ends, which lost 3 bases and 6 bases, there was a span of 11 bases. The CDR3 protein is CASSLGRDSEAFF. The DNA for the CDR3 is TGTGCCAGCAGTTTGGGCAGGGACTCTGAAGCTTTCTTT.

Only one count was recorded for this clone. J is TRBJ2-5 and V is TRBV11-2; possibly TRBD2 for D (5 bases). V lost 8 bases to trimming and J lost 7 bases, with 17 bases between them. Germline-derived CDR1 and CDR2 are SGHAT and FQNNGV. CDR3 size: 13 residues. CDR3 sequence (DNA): TGTGCCAGCGCTGGGTGGCGGGCCGGGACCCAGTACTTC. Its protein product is CASAGWRAGTQYF.

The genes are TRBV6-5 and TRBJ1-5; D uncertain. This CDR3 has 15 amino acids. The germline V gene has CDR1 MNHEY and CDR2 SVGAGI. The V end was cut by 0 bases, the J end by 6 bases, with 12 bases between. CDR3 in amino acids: CASSYSPTGGQPQHF. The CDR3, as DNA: TGTGCCAGCAGTTACTCGCCAACGGGAGGTCAGCCCCAGCATTTT.

CDR3 protein: CASSYSGVNEQYF. CDR3 nucleotide sequence: TGTGCCAGCAGTTACTCGGGTGTGAACGAGCAGTACTTC. The chain combines TRBV6-5 with TRBJ2-7; D is uncertain. This CDR3 spans 13 amino acids. V lost 0 bases, J lost 5 bases, and 8 bases lay in between. CDR1 and CDR2 (germline): MNHEY, SVGAGI.